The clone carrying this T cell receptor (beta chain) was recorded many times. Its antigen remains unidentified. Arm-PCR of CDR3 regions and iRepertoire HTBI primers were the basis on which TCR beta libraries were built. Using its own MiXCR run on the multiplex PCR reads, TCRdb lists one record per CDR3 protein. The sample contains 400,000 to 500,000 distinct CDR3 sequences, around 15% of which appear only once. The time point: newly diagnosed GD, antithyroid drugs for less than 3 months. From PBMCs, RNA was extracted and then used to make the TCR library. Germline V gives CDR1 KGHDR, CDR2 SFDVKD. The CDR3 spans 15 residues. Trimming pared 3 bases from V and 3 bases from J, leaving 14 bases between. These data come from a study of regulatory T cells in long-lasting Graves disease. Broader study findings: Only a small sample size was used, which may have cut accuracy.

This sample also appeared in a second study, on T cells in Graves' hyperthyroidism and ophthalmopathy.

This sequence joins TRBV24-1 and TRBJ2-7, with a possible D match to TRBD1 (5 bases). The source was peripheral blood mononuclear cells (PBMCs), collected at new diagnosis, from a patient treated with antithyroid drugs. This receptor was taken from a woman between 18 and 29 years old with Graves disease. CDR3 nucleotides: TGTGCCACCAGTGATCCTGACAGAACCGACTACGAGCAGTACTTC. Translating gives CATSDPDRTDYEQYF.